The 32 T cell receptor beta chains listed next were all sequenced from one sample in a study of T cells after yellow fever vaccination. TCRdb used MiXCR to reprocess the 5' RACE reads, holding one entry per CDR3 protein. The data contain about 350,000 distinct CDR3 sequences, approximately 13% of them singletons. The material sequenced was CD4+ T cells sorted from PBMCs, taken 15 days after the yellow fever booster vaccination. The source is a young man who received the YFV17D yellow fever vaccine.

The chain joins TRBV7-2 to TRBJ2-5, with a possible D match to TRBD2 (5 bases). V lost 2 bases, J lost 0 bases, and 7 bases lay in between. The CDR3 loop spans 14 amino acids. Germline V gene data show CDR1 as SGHTA and CDR2 as FQGNSA. The CDR3 nucleotides read TGTGCCAGCAGCTTACGGAGGTACCAAGAGACCCAGTACTTC. Translated, it gives CASSLRRYQETQYF.

In its sample, this clonotype was seen a few times. V is TRBV12-3 or TRBV12-4 and J is TRBJ2-7, with D uncertain. V was cut by 5 bases and J by 0 bases, with 11 bases left in between. This CDR3 is built from 14 residues. The CDR3 coding sequence is TGTGCCAGCAGTCCCCAGACGGCCTCCTACGAGCAGTACTTC. This gives the protein CASSPQTASYEQYF.

This clonotype occurred a few times. The rearrangement links TRBV9 to TRBJ2-6; D gene unclear. CDR1 SGDLS and CDR2 YYNGEE come from the germline V gene. This CDR3 comprises 16 residues. Trimming removed 2 bases from V and 0 bases from J, with 9 bases in between. CDR3 residues: CASSVRDRSGANVLTF. In DNA form, the CDR3 reads TGTGCCAGCAGCGTTAGAGACCGCTCTGGGGCCAACGTCCTGACTTTC.

The J gene is TRBJ1-1, the V gene TRBV5-1, with TRBD1 as a possible D gene (6 bases). This CDR3 region has 13 residues. V lost 4 bases, J lost 3 bases, and 10 bases lay in between. The V gene's germline CDR1 is SGHRS and CDR2 YFSETQ. The CDR3: CASSTRTDTEAFF. CDR3 DNA sequence: TGCGCCAGCAGCACCAGGACAGACACTGAAGCTTTCTTT.

V gene TRBV24-1 combines with J gene TRBJ2-3; 11 nucleotides line up with TRBD1. The V gene end was trimmed by 0 bases and the J gene end by 4 bases; junction bases not matched to a gene: 5. Germline V CDR1 and CDR2: KGHDR, SFDVKD. This CDR3 comprises 17 residues. Here the CDR3 reads CATSDLRTGGRADTQYF. DNA of the CDR3: TGTGCCACCAGTGATTTGCGGACAGGGGGCAGGGCAGATACGCAGTATTTT.

The chain joins TRBV6-5 to TRBJ2-7; 8 bases agree with TRBD1. Per germline, CDR1 MNHEY and CDR2 SVGAGI. V shed 5 bases, J shed 6 bases, and the junction held 9 bases outside the gene matches. The CDR3 length is 14 residues. The DNA of the CDR3 is TGTGCCAGCAGTATCGGACAGGGATACTTCGAGCAGTACTTC. Translated, it gives CASSIGQGYFEQYF.

The rearrangement links TRBV6-2 or TRBV6-3 to TRBJ2-1; TRBD1 matches at 8 bases. Germline CDR1 reads MNHEY; CDR2 reads SVGEGT. With V trimmed by 4 bases and J by 8 bases, 7 bases remained unmatched. This CDR3 has 14 amino acids. CDR3 DNA: TGTGCCAGCAGTTCCTGGACAGGGAACTATGAGCAGTTCTTC. This translates into CASSSWTGNYEQFF.

The genes are TRBV27 and TRBJ2-5; the match to TRBD1 covers 8 bases. The CDR3 covers 17 residues. V was clipped by 8 bases and J by 0 bases; unmatched bases: 14. Per the germline V gene, CDR1 is MNHEY and CDR2 is SMNVEV (reference sequence). CDR3 sequence (DNA): TGTGCCAGCGGGCGACAGGGGAGTAGCGTTGACCAAGAGACCCAGTACTTC. This encodes CASGRQGSSVDQETQYF.

The rearrangement uses TRBV18 and TRBJ2-7; 9 nucleotides match TRBD1. With V trimmed by 6 bases and J by 0 bases, 12 bases remained unmatched. Germline values: CDR1 KGHSH, CDR2 LQKENI. The CDR3 covers 17 residues. The CDR3 DNA reads TGTGCCAGCTCTCTGGGACAGGGTTTGGGTACCTCCTACGAGCAGTACTTC. Its translation: CASSLGQGLGTSYEQYF.

The CDR3 protein is CASSRQLLSTDTQYF. The CDR3 DNA follows: TGTGCCAGCAGTCGTCAACTCCTAAGCACAGATACGCAGTATTTT. The chain carries TRBV12-3 or TRBV12-4 and TRBJ2-3; unclear D gene. The V end lost 5 bases, the J end lost 0 bases, and 12 bases lay between the germline ends. The CDR3 consists of 15 residues.

The chain combines TRBV5-1 with TRBJ2-4; possibly TRBD2 for D (5 bases). The CDR3 consists of 13 residues. V was cut by 5 bases and J by 5 bases, with 11 bases left in between. Germline V gives CDR1 SGHRS, CDR2 YFSETQ. This chain's CDR3 is CASRGSGQNIQYF. The CDR3 DNA reads as TGCGCCAGCAGGGGCAGCGGCCAAAACATTCAGTACTTC.

This clonotype was observed a handful of times. The V gene is TRBV7-2, the J gene TRBJ1-5, with 12 bases that match TRBD1. CDR3 length: 21 residues. Germline V gives CDR1 SGHTA, CDR2 FQGNSA. V lost 6 bases, J lost 0 bases, and 18 bases stayed unmatched. The DNA for the CDR3 is TGTGCCAGCAGACCCGACCCTCCTCGGGACAGGGGGCGGATTAGCAATCAGCCCCAGCATTTT. Translated: CASRPDPPRDRGRISNQPQHF.

This clonotype was counted a few times. CDR3 sequence reads: CASSEYPPATDTQYF. For the CDR3, the DNA is TGTGCCAGCAGTGAATACCCCCCGGCTACAGATACGCAGTATTTT. The rearrangement uses TRBV25-1 and TRBJ2-3; D is ambiguous. The V and J ends lost 0 bases and 3 bases respectively, with 10 bases between them. Germline lookup yields CDR1 MGHDK and CDR2 SYGVNS. The CDR3 length is 15 residues.

This clonotype was counted between two and nine times. The chain combines TRBV20-1 with TRBJ1-1, with TRBD1 matching over 7 bases. CDR3 size: 13 residues. J gave up 4 bases and V 5 bases, and 7 bases lay outside the gene matches. Germline V gene lookup returns CDR1 DFQATT and CDR2 SNEGSKA (reference sequence). The CDR3 loop is CSAPRDSLTEAFF. CDR3 sequence (DNA): TGCAGTGCTCCCCGGGACAGCCTCACTGAAGCTTTCTTT.

This clonotype has just one count. This rearrangement joins TRBV5-6 to TRBJ2-3, with no clear D. Trimming removed 1 base at V and 6 bases at J, with 18 bases between. The CDR3 consists of 16 residues. Per germline, CDR1 SGHDT and CDR2 YYEEEE. The CDR3 sequence: CASSLPGEFTLDTQYF. CDR3 coding DNA: TGTGCCAGCAGCTTGCCGGGTGAGTTCACCCTGGATACGCAGTATTTT.

In its sample, this clonotype was seen a few times. This chain links TRBV12-3 or TRBV12-4 with TRBJ2-1; D not certain. Deletions cut 2 bases from V and 2 bases from J, with 7 bases between. The CDR3 spans 14 residues. CDR3 in amino acids: CASSLTSPYNEQFF. CDR3 DNA sequence: TGTGCCAGCAGTTTAACATCGCCCTACAATGAGCAGTTCTTC.

This clonotype was seen a few times. This sequence joins TRBV6-5 and TRBJ2-7, with D maybe TRBD1 (5 bases). The CDR3 is 12 amino acids. The germline gives CDR1 MNHEY, CDR2 SVGAGI. Trimming pared 2 bases from V and 6 bases from J, leaving 8 bases between. The CDR3 protein is CASSYAGREQYV. The CDR3 DNA sequence: TGTGCCAGCAGTTACGCAGGGCGCGAGCAGTACGTC.

This clonotype was counted only a few times. The V call is TRBV5-1, the J call TRBJ1-2; 12 bases match TRBD1. CDR3 length: 14 residues. Per the germline V gene, CDR1 is SGHRS and CDR2 is YFSETQ. With 4 bases clipped from V and 6 bases from J, the junction kept 4 bases outside the gene matches. Here the CDR3 reads CASSGTGGTNGYTF. CDR3 nucleotide sequence: TGCGCCAGCAGCGGGACAGGGGGCACGAATGGCTACACCTTC.

The V and J genes are TRBV5-1 and TRBJ2-5, with D tentatively TRBD1 (6 bases). The CDR3 sequence is 13 residues long. The V end was cut by 5 bases, the J end by 5 bases, with 13 bases between. Germline assignment: CDR1 SGHRS and CDR2 YFSETQ. CDR3 sequence: CASRRTGRETQYF. The DNA of the CDR3 is TGCGCCAGCAGGAGAACAGGGCGGGAGACCCAGTACTTC.

This chain links TRBV11-3 with TRBJ2-7; 7 bases match TRBD1. CDR1 is SGHNT and CDR2 is YENEEA in the germline V gene. The J segment lost 1 base and the V segment lost 1 base, leaving 4 bases of the junction unmatched. The CDR3 is 15 residues long. The CDR3: CASSLGPGQSYEQYF. CDR3 coding DNA: TGTGCCAGCAGCTTAGGACCGGGACAGTCCTACGAGCAGTACTTC.

This clonotype was seen many times. The chain recombines TRBV7-2 with TRBJ2-7; D is perhaps TRBD2 (5 bases). V lost 6 bases, J lost 2 bases, and 14 bases lay in between. Germline assignment: CDR1 SGHTA and CDR2 FQGNSA. The CDR3 has 14 residues. CDR3 coding DNA: TGTGCCAGCAGGTCCGGTGGGAGCCCCTACGAGCAGTACTTC. Amino acids: CASRSGGSPYEQYF.

This clonotype has just a few counts. V and J are TRBV6-4 and TRBJ2-3, with 7 bases that match TRBD2. CDR3 length equals 13 residues. The germline V gene encodes CDR1 MRHNA and CDR2 SNTAGT. The V segment lost 8 bases and the J segment 6 bases; nucleotides outside the gene matches: 8. This CDR3 reads CASRRGSADTQYF. CDR3 sequence (DNA): TGTGCCAGCCGGCGGGGGAGCGCTGATACGCAGTATTTT.

This clonotype occurred a few times. The chain carries TRBV18 and TRBJ2-2; TRBD1 matches at 9 bases. This CDR3 has 15 residues. Germline loops: CDR1 KGHSH, CDR2 LQKENI. J lost 6 bases, V lost 3 bases, and 5 bases had no gene match. The CDR3 region has the DNA TGTGCCAGCTCACCTGGACAGGGGAAGGCCGGGGAGCTGTTTTTT. Translated, it gives CASSPGQGKAGELFF.

The CDR3 loop is CASRKTGGFDIQYF. The CDR3 DNA sequence: TGTGCCAGCAGGAAAACAGGGGGCTTTGACATTCAGTACTTC. The V and J genes are TRBV13 and TRBJ2-4; 9 bases are a match to TRBD1. The V gene end was trimmed by 6 bases and the J gene end by 8 bases; junction bases not matched to a gene: 8. The CDR3 has 14 residues. Germline CDR1 PRHDT, CDR2 FYEKMQ (reference sequence).

This clonotype was seen repeatedly, ten times or more. The rearrangement links TRBV7-9 to TRBJ2-7; D possibly uses TRBD1 or TRBD2 (5 bases each). This CDR3 has 14 residues. V was cut by 4 bases and J by 2 bases, with 12 bases left in between. From germline, CDR1 is SEHNR and CDR2 FQNEAQ (reference sequence). CDR3 residues: CASSSRGPAYEQYF. CDR3 DNA: TGTGCCAGCAGCTCCCGGGGACCCGCCTACGAGCAGTACTTC.

This clonotype was seen a handful of times. V is TRBV4-1 and J is TRBJ1-1, with D perhaps matching TRBD1 (5 bases). Trimming left V 0 bases short and J 6 bases short, with 14 bases between. There are 15 residues in the CDR3. The V gene's germline CDR1 is MGHRA and CDR2 YSYEKL. For the CDR3, the DNA is TGCGCCAGCAGCCAAGATCGGGCAGGAGGGGCTGAAGCTTTCTTT. Translated, it gives CASSQDRAGGAEAFF.

This clonotype was counted many times. For the CDR3, the DNA is TGTGCCAGCTCACCGAGTTACAGTAAAGAGACCCAGTACTTC. This translates into CASSPSYSKETQYF. The chain links TRBV18 to TRBJ2-5; D ambiguous. V was shortened by 3 bases and J by 3 bases, with 11 bases between the two germline ends. The germline V gene encodes CDR1 KGHSH and CDR2 LQKENI. This CDR3 has 14 amino acids.

CDR3 in DNA: TGTGCCAGCAGCTTAGTAGCGGGGGTTGAGCAGTTCTTC. Encoded protein: CASSLVAGVEQFF. The gene calls are TRBV7-9 and TRBJ2-1, with 9 bases matching TRBD2. The CDR3 has 13 residues. The ends lost 1 base at V and 9 bases at J; junction bases unmatched: 1. In germline, CDR1 is SEHNR, CDR2 FQNEAQ (reference sequence).

This chain uses TRBV6-2 or TRBV6-3 with TRBJ2-7, with D tentatively TRBD1 or TRBD2 (5 bases each). CDR3 length: 13 residues. From germline, CDR1 is MNHEY and CDR2 SVGEGT. The germline V and J ends were trimmed by 7 bases and 0 bases, with 10 bases remaining between them. CDR3 amino acids: CASISGASYEQYV. CDR3 DNA sequence: TGTGCCAGCATATCCGGGGCCTCCTACGAGCAGTACGTC.

In this sample, this clonotype turned up a few times. The J gene is TRBJ1-1, the V gene TRBV18; 12 bases fit TRBD1. V lost 0 bases and J lost 6; bases outside the gene matches: 11. The CDR3 has 18 amino acids. Germline V gene sequence: CDR1 KGHSH, CDR2 LQKENI. CDR3 region: CASSPPKGQGATGPEAFF. CDR3 DNA: TGTGCCAGCTCACCACCAAAGGGACAGGGGGCTACAGGCCCTGAAGCTTTCTTT.

This clonotype was seen a few times. This rearrangement joins TRBV15 to TRBJ2-5; D might be TRBD1 (6 bases). CDR1 is LNHNV and CDR2 is YYDKDF in the germline V gene (reference sequence). The V gene lost 3 bases and the J gene lost 3 bases, with 8 bases spanning the gap. This CDR3 is 13 amino acids long. CDR3 DNA: TGTGCCACCAGCAGGTACAGGGAAGAGACCCAGTACTTC. Its translation is CATSRYREETQYF. The whole variable domain, remainder taken from reference TRBV15 and TRBJ2-5, is DAMVIQNPRYQVTQFGKPVTLSCSQTLNHNVMYWYQQKSSQAPKLLFHYYDKDFNNEADTPDNFQSRRPNTSFCFLDIRSPGLGDTAMYLCATSRYREETQYFGPGTRLLVL.

The J gene is TRBJ2-2, the V gene TRBV12-3 or TRBV12-4, with TRBD2 matching 8 bases. The CDR3 is made up of 15 amino acids. Trimming took 6 bases from V and 5 from J; bases not matched to a gene: 8. The CDR3 region has the DNA TGTGCCAGCAGCCAAACCCCGGGAGGGACCGGGGAGCTGTTTTTT. Translated: CASSQTPGGTGELFF.